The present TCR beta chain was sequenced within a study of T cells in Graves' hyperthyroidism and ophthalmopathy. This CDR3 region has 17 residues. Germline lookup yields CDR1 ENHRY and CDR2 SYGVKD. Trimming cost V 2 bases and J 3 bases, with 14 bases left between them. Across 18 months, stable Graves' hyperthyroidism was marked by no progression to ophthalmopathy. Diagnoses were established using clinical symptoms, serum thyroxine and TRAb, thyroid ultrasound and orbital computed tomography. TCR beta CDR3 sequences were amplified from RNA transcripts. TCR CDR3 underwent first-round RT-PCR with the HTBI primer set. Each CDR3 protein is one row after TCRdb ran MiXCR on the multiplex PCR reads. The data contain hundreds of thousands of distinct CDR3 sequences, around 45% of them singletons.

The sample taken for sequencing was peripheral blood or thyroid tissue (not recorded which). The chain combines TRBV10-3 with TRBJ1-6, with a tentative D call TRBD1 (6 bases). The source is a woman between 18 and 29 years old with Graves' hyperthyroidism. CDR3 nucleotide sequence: TGTGCCATCAGTGAGCGGTCGGGGGCAAACTATAATTCACCCCTCCACTTT. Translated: CAISERSGANYNSPLHF.